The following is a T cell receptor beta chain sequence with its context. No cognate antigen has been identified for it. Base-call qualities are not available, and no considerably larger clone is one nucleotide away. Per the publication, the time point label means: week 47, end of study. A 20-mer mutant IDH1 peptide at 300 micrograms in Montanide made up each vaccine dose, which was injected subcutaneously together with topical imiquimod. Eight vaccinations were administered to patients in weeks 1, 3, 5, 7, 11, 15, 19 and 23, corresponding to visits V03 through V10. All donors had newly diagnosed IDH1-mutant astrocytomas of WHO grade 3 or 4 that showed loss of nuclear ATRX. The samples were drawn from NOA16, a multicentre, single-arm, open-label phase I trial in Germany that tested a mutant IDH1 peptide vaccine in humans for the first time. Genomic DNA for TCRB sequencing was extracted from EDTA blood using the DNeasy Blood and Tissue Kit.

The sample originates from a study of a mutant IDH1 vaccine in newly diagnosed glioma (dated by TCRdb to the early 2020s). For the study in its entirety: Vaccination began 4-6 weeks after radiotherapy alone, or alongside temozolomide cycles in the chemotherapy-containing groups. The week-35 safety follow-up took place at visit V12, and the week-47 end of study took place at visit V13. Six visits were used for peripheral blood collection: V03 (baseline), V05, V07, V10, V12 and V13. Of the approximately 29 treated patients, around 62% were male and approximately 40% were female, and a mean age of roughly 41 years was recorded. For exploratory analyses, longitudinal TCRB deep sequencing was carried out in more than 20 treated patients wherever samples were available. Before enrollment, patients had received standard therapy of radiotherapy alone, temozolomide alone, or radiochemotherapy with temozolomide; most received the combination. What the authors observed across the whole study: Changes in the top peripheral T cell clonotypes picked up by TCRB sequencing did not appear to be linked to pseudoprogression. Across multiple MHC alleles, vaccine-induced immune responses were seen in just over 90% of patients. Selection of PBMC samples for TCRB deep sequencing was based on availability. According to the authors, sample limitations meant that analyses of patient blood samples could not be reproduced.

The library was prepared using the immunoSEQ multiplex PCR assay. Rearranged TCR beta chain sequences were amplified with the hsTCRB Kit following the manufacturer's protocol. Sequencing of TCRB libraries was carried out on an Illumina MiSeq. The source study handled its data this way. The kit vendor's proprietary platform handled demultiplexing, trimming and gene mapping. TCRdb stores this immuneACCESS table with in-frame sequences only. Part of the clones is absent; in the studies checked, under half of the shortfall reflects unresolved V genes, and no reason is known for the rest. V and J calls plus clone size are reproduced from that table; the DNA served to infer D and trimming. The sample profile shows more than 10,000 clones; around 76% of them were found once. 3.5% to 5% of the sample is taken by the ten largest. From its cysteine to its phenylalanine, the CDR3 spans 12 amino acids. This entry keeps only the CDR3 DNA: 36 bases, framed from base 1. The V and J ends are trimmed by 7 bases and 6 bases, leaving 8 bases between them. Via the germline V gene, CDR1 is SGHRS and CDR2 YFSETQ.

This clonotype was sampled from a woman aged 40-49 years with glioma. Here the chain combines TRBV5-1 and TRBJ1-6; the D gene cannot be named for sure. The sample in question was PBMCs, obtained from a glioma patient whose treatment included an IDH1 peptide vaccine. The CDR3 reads CASREGNSPLHF. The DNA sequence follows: TGCGCCAGCCGGGAAGGTAATTCACCCCTCCACTTT.